A selection of T cell receptor beta chains follows, all from one sample in a study of blood T cell repertoires in COVID-19. Data came from immunoSEQ multiplex PCR; TCRdb stores just in-frame clones and leaves some out. The table shows roughly 200,000 clones, with 84% occurring only once. Sequencing used peripheral blood. The origin of the receptors is a woman aged 80 or older with active or convalescent COVID-19. Both conserved end residues are part of each CDR3. Each record gives: D gene, V gene, J gene, clone size, CDR3 DNA, CDR3 protein. D genes are given only for firm matches. Clone size is stated in some rows and not others, as once, few, many or a class when expanded.

>-|TRBV24-1|TRBJ1-4|-
TGTGCCACCAGTGATGCCGGTGGAAAACTGTTTTTT
CATSDAGGKLFF
>TRBD2|TRBV9|TRBJ2-1|-
TGTGCCAGCAGCGTAGTGGGTAGCGGGGGGGCCTCCTACAATGAGCAGTTCTTC
CASSVVGSGGASYNEQFF
>TRBD2|TRBV3-1/TRBV3-2|TRBJ2-7|-
TGTGCCAGCAGCCATGCCCTGGGAGGGGAGCAGTACTTC
CASSHALGGEQYF
>-|TRBV2|TRBJ1-5|-
TGTGCCAGCAAATTTCAGAGGGCTGGCAATCAGCCCCAGCATTTT
CASKFQRAGNQPQHF
>-|TRBV24-1|TRBJ2-2|-
TGTGCCACCAGCGATGGGGGCAGGGCGAACACCGGGGAGCTGTTTTTT
CATSDGGRANTGELFF
>-|TRBV7-8|TRBJ2-5|-
TGTGCCAGCAGCTCCCGGACTTTTCAAGAGACCCAGTACTTC
CASSSRTFQETQYF
>TRBD2|TRBV28|TRBJ2-7|-
TGTGCCAGCAGTCCCCCGCGGCCGGGGCGGGAGGGGGACTACGAGCAGTACTTC
CASSPPRPGREGDYEQYF
>-|TRBV6-5|TRBJ1-1|-
TGTGCCAGCTTGCGTACAGCCATGAACACTGAAGCTTTCTTT
CASLRTAMNTEAFF
>TRBD1|TRBV12-5|TRBJ2-7|-
TGTGCTAGTGGGCGGACAGGGACCACCTACGAGCAGTACTTC
CASGRTGTTYEQYF
>-|TRBV11-3|TRBJ1-3|-
TGTGCCAGCAGCTTAACTTTCGGAAACACCATATATTTT
CASSLTFGNTIYF
>TRBD1|TRBV18|TRBJ1-2|-
TGTGCCAGCTCCCCAGTGACAGGGGAACCTTATGGCTACACCTTC
CASSPVTGEPYGYTF
>-|TRBV10-3|TRBJ1-1|-
TGTGCCACCGGGAGGGGGACTGAAGCTTTCTTT
CATGRGTEAFF
>-|TRBV10-3|TRBJ2-3|-
TGTGCCATCAGTGAGTCGTGGGCCAACACAGATACGCAGTATTTT
CAISESWANTDTQYF
>-|TRBV20-1|TRBJ1-4|-
TGCAGTGCTAGTCCCTCTCTTGCGGGCAATGAAAAACTGTTTTTT
CSASPSLAGNEKLFF
>TRBD2|TRBV3-1/TRBV3-2|TRBJ2-1|-
TGTGCCAGCAGCTCCGGGACTAGAAACTACAATGAGCAGTTCTTC
CASSSGTRNYNEQFF
>TRBD1|TRBV5-8|TRBJ1-2|-
TGTGCCAGCAGCTTGGCACAGGGGGCTGCTTTTGGCTACACCTTC
CASSLAQGAAFGYTF
>-|TRBV7-9|TRBJ1-1|-
TGTGCCAGCAGCCGAAGGGAGGAGTTGGACACTGAAGCTTTCTTT
CASSRREELDTEAFF
>-|TRBV28|TRBJ1-2|once
TGTGCCAGCAGTTTGGCCCTCGGGGTGATCTATGGCTACACCTTC
CASSLALGVIYGYTF
>TRBD2|TRBV3-1/TRBV3-2|TRBJ2-3|-
TGTGCCAGCAGCCAAGGACTAGCGGGGGGGCTCCATACGCAGTATTTT
CASSQGLAGGLHTQYF
>-|TRBV5-1|TRBJ1-2|-
TGCGCCAGCAGCTCCCAAACAGGGACGGGTGGCTACACCTTC
CASSSQTGTGGYTF
>TRBD2|TRBV5-1|TRBJ2-3|-
TGCGCCAGCAGCTTGGACTTTCCCGGGAGGGCTGACATGGATACGCAGTATTTT
CASSLDFPGRADMDTQYF
>TRBD2|TRBV2|TRBJ2-7|-
TGTGCCAGCAAGACTAGCGGGACGAGCTCCTACGAGCAGTACTTC
CASKTSGTSSYEQYF
>TRBD1|TRBV5-1|TRBJ2-2|once
TGCGCCAGCAGCTCTCAAACCGGGACAGGGGTCGCCTTTTGGAACACCGGGGAGCTGTTTTTT
CASSSQTGTGVAFWNTGELFF
>-|TRBV5-4|TRBJ1-2|-
TGTGCCAGCACCCGACAGTTTGCGTATGGCTACACCTTC
CASTRQFAYGYTF
>TRBD1|TRBV18|TRBJ2-5|-
TGTGCCAGCTCACTTATGACAGGGCGGCAAGAGACCCAGTACTTC
CASSLMTGRQETQYF
>-|TRBV19|TRBJ1-5|-
TGTGCCAGTACCGATCGAGGCGCGGGGAGCAATCAGCCCCAGCATTTT
CASTDRGAGSNQPQHF
>-|TRBV7-2|TRBJ2-5|-
TGTGCCAGCAGCTTTCGGCGGCAAGAGACCCAGTACTTC
CASSFRRQETQYF
>-|TRBV19|TRBJ1-1|few
TGTGCCAGTAGCTTAGCTGACGGAGGCACTGAAGCTTTCTTT
CASSLADGGTEAFF
>TRBD2|TRBV18|TRBJ2-5|-
TGTGCCAGCTCACCAAAACAGGGGCCTGGACTAGCGGGAAAAGAGACCCAGTACTTC
CASSPKQGPGLAGKETQYF
>TRBD1|TRBV28|TRBJ1-5|few
TGTGCCAGCAGCCCGACAGGGGTAGGAAATCAGCCCCAGCATTTT
CASSPTGVGNQPQHF
>-|TRBV11-2|TRBJ2-7|-
TGTGCCAGCAGCTCCCTCCCCTACGAGCAGTACTTC
CASSSLPYEQYF
>-|TRBV7-2|TRBJ1-2|many
TGTGCCAGCAGCTCCACCGGGGGATATGGCTACACCTTC
CASSSTGGYGYTF
>TRBD1|TRBV7-3|TRBJ2-1|-
TGTGCCAGCAGCTTAGACAGGGGTTATGAGCAGTTCTTC
CASSLDRGYEQFF
>-|TRBV10-1|TRBJ1-6|few
TGCGCCAGCAGTGAAGGCCAGGGTAATTCACCCCTCCACTTT
CASSEGQGNSPLHF
>TRBD1|TRBV7-2|TRBJ1-5|-
TGTGCCAGCAGCTCAACAGGGGGTAATCAGCCCCAGCATTTT
CASSSTGGNQPQHF
>TRBD1|TRBV18|TRBJ2-6|few
TGTGCCAGCTCACCACAGTTGCCGGGACAGGGGTCGTCTGGGGCCAACGTCCTGACTTTC
CASSPQLPGQGSSGANVLTF
>-|TRBV5-1|TRBJ1-2|-
TGCGCCAGCAGTGTTGGGACACAAGCTAACTATGGCTACACCTTC
CASSVGTQANYGYTF
>-|TRBV7-2|TRBJ2-7|-
TGTGCCAGCAGCGGGTCGGGACAATACGAGCAGTACTTC
CASSGSGQYEQYF
>-|TRBV4-1|TRBJ2-2|-
TGCGCCAGCAGCCGGGGGAGCAGGGGTGACGGGGAGCTGTTTTTT
CASSRGSRGDGELFF
>TRBD2|TRBV7-9|TRBJ2-1|-
TGTGCCAGCAGCCCCCTTAGCGGGAACACCTACAATGAGCAGTTCTTC
CASSPLSGNTYNEQFF
>TRBD1|TRBV9|TRBJ2-7|-
TGTGCCAGCAGCGTAGCGGGGGACAGGGTCTACGAGCAGTACTTC
CASSVAGDRVYEQYF
>TRBD1|TRBV9|TRBJ2-2|-
TGTGCCAGCAGCCCATGGGGACAGTCACGCACCGGGGAGCTGTTTTTT
CASSPWGQSRTGELFF
>TRBD2|TRBV5-4|TRBJ2-5|once
TGTGCCAGCAGTTCCCCCCCCACTAGCGGGAGAGGACAAGAGACCCAGTACTTC
CASSSPPTSGRGQETQYF
>-|TRBV7-8|TRBJ2-1|once
TGTGCCAGCAGCTTAATCCGACTCGGCGATGAGCAGTTCTTC
CASSLIRLGDEQFF
>TRBD2|TRBV9|TRBJ2-1|-
TGTGCCAGCAGCGTAGTTGGTAGTTTCGGCGGGAGGAATGAGCAGTTCTTC
CASSVVGSFGGRNEQFF
>-|TRBV29-1|TRBJ1-3|-
TGCAGCGTTCTTGGAAACACCATATATTTT
CSVLGNTIYF
>-|TRBV19|TRBJ1-2|-
TGTGCCAGTAGTGGAGGGCAATTCACCGGGACCTATGGCTACACCTTC
CASSGGQFTGTYGYTF
>TRBD1|TRBV6-5|TRBJ2-7|-
TGTGCCAGCAGTCTCCGATCGGGACAGTTCTACGAGCAGTACTTC
CASSLRSGQFYEQYF